Listed here is a single T cell receptor (beta chain). The data stem from a study of blood T cell repertoires in COVID-19. The CDR3 totals 18 residues. V was cut by 3 bases and J by 3 bases, with 21 bases left in between. Germline CDR1 and CDR2: MDHEN and SYDVKM. Repertoires were generated with immunoSEQ multiplex PCR, while TCRdb's copy carries only in-frame clones and drops some. The repertoire has roughly 250,000 clones, 84% of them found once; the top ten carry around 7.8%. Material for sequencing was peripheral blood. J is TRBJ1-5 and V is TRBV28, with D perhaps TRBD1 (6 bases). The origin of this receptor is a human donor in a cohort sampled during active COVID-19. The CDR3 here is CASSFWDIDPELNQPQHF. Written as DNA, the CDR3 is TGTGCCAGCAGTTTTTGGGACATCGATCCAGAACTCAATCAGCCCCAGCATTTT.